This is a list of T cell receptor beta chains from one sample in a study of blood T cell repertoires in COVID-19. Using immunoSEQ multiplex PCR, the repertoire was profiled, and TCRdb retains in-frame clones only, with some absent. The repertoire has about 440,000 clones, 75% to 90% of them found once; the top ten carry 4.3%. Source material: peripheral blood. These receptors came from a woman in her 30s with acute or convalescent COVID-19. Each CDR3 is given with its conserved first and last residue. D genes are given only for firm matches. Rows give clone size only sometimes, using once, few, many, or a class for an expanded clone.

TRBJ2-1,14,NA,TRBV30,TRBD1,TGTGCCTGGAGTTGGGACAGGCCCATCAATGAGCAGTTCTTC,CAWSWDRPINEQFF
TRBJ1-1,15,once,TRBV7-9,TRBD1,TGTGCCAGCAGCTCCTACAGGGGTCGGAACACTGAAGCTTTCTTT,CASSSYRGRNTEAFF
TRBJ2-2,17,once,TRBV15,TRBD2,TGTGCCACCAGCAGAGACCGAGCGGGGGCGCTAAGCGGGGAGCTGTTTTTT,CATSRDRAGALSGELFF
TRBJ1-2,11,NA,TRBV6-6,NA,TGTGCCAGCAGGCGGGGCGATGGCTACACCTTC,CASRRGDGYTF
TRBJ1-4,14,NA,TRBV9,NA,TGTGCCAGCAGCGAGGACGGGAATAATGAAAAACTGTTTTTT,CASSEDGNNEKLFF
TRBJ2-3,13,NA,TRBV18,NA,TGTGCCAGCTCAGACTCGTTAGCAGATACGCAGTATTTT,CASSDSLADTQYF
TRBJ2-5,15,NA,TRBV6-1,TRBD1,TGTGCCAGCAGTGAAGGACAGGGGTGGTGGGAGACCCAGTACTTC,CASSEGQGWWETQYF
TRBJ2-1,14,NA,TRBV6-5,TRBD1,TGTGCCAGCATTACAGGGGGGATAGGCAATGAGCAGTTCTTC,CASITGGIGNEQFF
TRBJ2-3,14,NA,TRBV7-3,NA,TGTGCCAGCAGCTTGGGCGGGGCCTCAGATACGCAGTATTTT,CASSLGGASDTQYF
TRBJ2-7,13,NA,TRBV27,TRBD1,TGTGCCAGCAGTCTCGGGGACAGCTACGAGCAGTACTTC,CASSLGDSYEQYF
TRBJ2-3,16,NA,TRBV28,NA,TGTGCCAGCAGTTCCCTGAGGAGGCCAAGCACAGATACGCAGTATTTT,CASSSLRRPSTDTQYF
TRBJ1-4,15,NA,TRBV24-1,TRBD1,TGTGCCACCAGTGACTCGACAGGGGGCGGTGAAAAACTGTTTTTT,CATSDSTGGGEKLFF
TRBJ1-1,12,NA,TRBV19,TRBD1,TGTGCCACCGCGACAGGGGACACTGAAGCTTTCTTT,CATATGDTEAFF
TRBJ2-1,17,few,TRBV5-1,TRBD2,TGCGCCAGCAGCTTCCCGACGGGGGGAAGCTCCTACAATGAGCAGTTCTTC,CASSFPTGGSSYNEQFF
TRBJ2-5,18,once,TRBV4-1,TRBD2,TGCGCCAGCAGCCAAGATTACCTAGCGGGGGAGTACCAAGAGACCCAGTACTTC,CASSQDYLAGEYQETQYF
TRBJ2-1,12,NA,TRBV12-3/TRBV12-4,NA,TGTGCCAGCAGTTTACTGTATAATGAGCAGTTCTTC,CASSLLYNEQFF
TRBJ2-3,15,NA,TRBV30,NA,TGTGCCTGGAGTTATGGCAGGGGTCAGACAGATACGCAGTATTTT,CAWSYGRGQTDTQYF
TRBJ2-7,12,NA,TRBV2,TRBD1,TGTGCCAGCAGTGTAGGACAGGTCAAGCAGTACTTC,CASSVGQVKQYF
TRBJ2-7,15,once,TRBV24-1,TRBD1,TGTGCCACCAGTGATCCACGACAGGGTCTCGACGAGCAGTACTTC,CATSDPRQGLDEQYF
TRBJ1-5,15,NA,TRBV6-1,NA,TGTGCCAGCAGTGAATATCGGGACTGGGTGGAGCCCCAGCATTTT,CASSEYRDWVEPQHF
TRBJ2-2,14,NA,TRBV13,TRBD2,TGTGCCAGCAGCTTGGAGCGGGGTAGCGGGGAGCTGTTTTTT,CASSLERGSGELFF
TRBJ2-1,16,NA,TRBV5-1,NA,TGCGCCAGCAGCTTAACAATTAGCCTCGGCGAGGATGAGCAGTTCTTC,CASSLTISLGEDEQFF
TRBJ2-7,15,NA,TRBV7-8,NA,TGTGCCAGCACTCTGGCCGGCGAGGGAACCTACGAGCAGTACTTC,CASTLAGEGTYEQYF
TRBJ1-3,14,NA,TRBV6-6,NA,TGTGCCAGCACCAATGGAGGGCCTGGAAACACCATATATTTT,CASTNGGPGNTIYF
TRBJ2-7,16,once,TRBV7-9,NA,TGTGCCAGCAGTTCATGGGGTGGTGGACTATCCTACGAGCAGTACTTC,CASSSWGGGLSYEQYF
TRBJ1-5,19,NA,TRBV3-1/TRBV3-2,TRBD1,TGTGCCAGCAGCCAAGACCCCCTAGACAGGGGCAATGGCAATCAGCCCCAGCATTTT,CASSQDPLDRGNGNQPQHF
TRBJ1-5,14,NA,TRBV19,TRBD1,TGTGCCACCAAAGGTGGACAGGGCAATCAGCCCCAGCATTTT,CATKGGQGNQPQHF
TRBJ2-3,15,NA,TRBV7-2,NA,TGTGCCAGCAGCTCCTCCGGTCGGTTCACAGATACGCAGTATTTT,CASSSSGRFTDTQYF
TRBJ1-2,14,NA,TRBV30,TRBD1,TGTGCCGGACGGGACAGGGGAACTAACTATGGCTACACCTTC,CAGRDRGTNYGYTF
TRBJ2-3,16,NA,TRBV7-8,NA,TGTGCCAGCAGCTTGGGGCTCCTTCGCCGGGCAGATACGCAGTATTTT,CASSLGLLRRADTQYF
TRBJ1-2,14,NA,TRBV6-5,NA,TGTGCCAGCAGTCCGACTCATACCAGCTATGGCTACACCTTC,CASSPTHTSYGYTF